This passage covers 6 T cell receptor beta chains from one sample sequenced in a study of shared clonotypes between healthy human individuals. Profiling relied on immunoSEQ multiplex PCR, and the TCRdb table lists in-frame clones only, not all of them. The sample has approximately 1.4 million clones; 95% to 99% are singletons. The sequenced sample was naive CD4+ T cells sorted from blood. Regarding subset: CD45RA+ positively selected. These receptors were collected from a man younger than 40 in good health.

This clone was observed once. V gene TRBV5-1 combines with J gene TRBJ2-2; unclear D gene. The length of the CDR3 is 16 residues. Trimming left V 2 bases short and J 2 bases short, with 13 bases between. Looked up from germline, CDR1 is SGHRS and CDR2 is YFSETQ. CDR3 in DNA: TGCGCCAGCAGCTTCTTTCCGCCAGGCAACACCGGGGAGCTGTTTTTT. Residues: CASSFFPPGNTGELFF.

The rearrangement uses TRBV19 and TRBJ2-1; D tentatively fits TRBD1 or TRBD2 (5 bases each). Germline V lookup: CDR1 LNHDA, CDR2 SQIVND (reference sequence). The CDR3 is 15 amino acids. V was trimmed by 3 bases and J by 6 bases, leaving 15 bases between them. The CDR3 loop reads CASSIDPGTINEQFF. DNA for the CDR3: TGTGCCAGTAGTATTGATCCGGGGACGATCAATGAGCAGTTCTTC. Filled out from reference TRBV19 and TRBJ2-1, the complete variable domain reads DGGITQSPKYLFRKEGQNVTLSCEQNLNHDAMYWYRQDPGQGLRLIYYSQIVNDFQKGDIAEGYSVSREKKESFPLTVTSAQKNPTAFYLCASSIDPGTINEQFFGPGTRLTVL.

The V and J genes are TRBV19 and TRBJ1-1, with D possibly TRBD1 on 6 matching bases. Per germline, CDR1 LNHDA and CDR2 SQIVND (reference sequence). V gave up 5 bases and J gave up 1 base, with 11 bases separating them. The length of the CDR3 is 14 residues. CDR3 loop: CASSVQGGNTEAFF. Here the CDR3 DNA reads TGTGCCAGTAGTGTACAGGGCGGGAACACTGAAGCTTTCTTT.

This sequence joins TRBV11-2 and TRBJ1-3; D is unclear. CDR3 length: 17 residues. CDR1 SGHAT and CDR2 FQNNGV come from the germline V gene. V shed 7 bases and J shed 4 bases, with 23 bases lying between them. The CDR3, as DNA: TGTGCCAGCACGTCTCCCCGATCCCGCCCGTTCGGAAACACCATATATTTT. It yields the protein CASTSPRSRPFGNTIYF.

This chain uses TRBV4-3 with TRBJ2-4; D might be TRBD2 (7 bases). The CDR3 is 15 amino acids. Germline CDR1 and CDR2: LGHNA and YSLEER. V lost 0 bases and J 8 bases, leaving 14 bases between the germline ends. The CDR3 DNA reads TGCGCCAGCAGCCAAGATGCGGGGGCCCAGCACATTCAGTACTTC. This encodes CASSQDAGAQHIQYF.

The gene calls are TRBV13 and TRBJ2-7; TRBD1 agrees at 7 bases. Germline-derived CDR1 and CDR2 are PRHDT and FYEKMQ (reference sequence). The CDR3 is 16 residues long. V dropped 2 bases and J dropped 3; count of bases not matched to a gene: 10. This CDR3 is CASSLPLHRGSYEQYF. In nucleotides, the CDR3 is TGTGCCAGCAGCTTACCCCTGCACAGGGGAAGCTACGAGCAGTACTTC. Drawing the rest from reference TRBV13 and TRBJ2-7, the complete variable domain is AAGVIQSPRHLIKEKRETATLKCYPIPRHDTVYWYQQGPGQDPQFLISFYEKMQSDKGSIPDRFSAQQFSDYHSELNMSSLELGDSALYFCASSLPLHRGSYEQYFGPGTRLTVT.